Following are 30 T cell receptor beta chains from one sample sequenced in a study of blood T cell repertoires in COVID-19. Only in-frame clones appear in the TCRdb table, and some are missing; sequencing was by immunoSEQ multiplex PCR. The sample yields roughly 43,000 clones, 80% to 90% seen once. Specimen: peripheral blood. The receptors originated from a human donor in a cohort sampled during active COVID-19.

Written as DNA, the CDR3 is TGTGCCAGCAGCCTCAGACTTAGCTCTGGGGCCAACGTCCTGACTTTC. Translating gives CASSLRLSSGANVLTF. The rearrangement joins TRBV3-1 (or the pseudogene TRBV3-2) to TRBJ2-6; D is uncertain. The germline V gene encodes CDR1 LGHDT and CDR2 YNNKEL (reference sequence). V was cut by 4 bases and J by 0 bases, with 10 bases left in between. This CDR3 is 16 amino acids long.

This chain links TRBV19 with TRBJ2-3, with 16 nucleotides matching TRBD2. There are 18 residues in the CDR3. Per the germline V gene, CDR1 is LNHDA and CDR2 is SQIVND (reference sequence). V shed 3 bases, J shed 8 bases, and the junction held 11 bases outside the gene matches. The CDR3 is CASSIIPGTSGRELTQYF. In DNA, the CDR3 is TGTGCCAGTAGTATCATTCCCGGGACTAGCGGGAGGGAGCTTACGCAGTATTTT.

This chain links TRBV2 with TRBJ2-7; TRBD1 matches at 8 bases. V shed 3 bases, J shed 3 bases, and the junction held 4 bases outside the gene matches. The CDR3 is 14 amino acids. CDR1 and CDR2 (germline): SNHLY, FYNNEI. CDR3 protein: CASSETGAGYEQYF. CDR3 coding DNA: TGTGCCAGCAGTGAGACAGGGGCAGGCTACGAGCAGTACTTC.

The chain joins TRBV5-1 to TRBJ2-5; 8 nucleotides agree with TRBD1. CDR3 length equals 15 residues. The germline V gene encodes CDR1 SGHRS and CDR2 YFSETQ. V shed 0 bases, J shed 4 bases, and the junction held 5 bases outside the gene matches. CDR3 DNA: TGCGCCAGCAGCTTGGAGAGGACAGGGATAGAGACCCAGTACTTC. This codes for CASSLERTGIETQYF.

This chain links TRBV6-5 with TRBJ1-2; 10 bases match TRBD1. Germline assignment: CDR1 MNHEY and CDR2 SVGAGI. The V gene end was trimmed by 4 bases and the J gene end by 0 bases; junction bases not matched to a gene: 5. The CDR3 loop spans 16 amino acids. CDR3 amino acids: CASSSRDRGANYGYTF. The CDR3 nucleotides read TGTGCCAGCAGTTCCCGGGACAGGGGCGCTAACTATGGCTACACCTTC.

The chain uses TRBV27 and TRBJ1-2, with 9 bases lining up with TRBD1. There are 13 residues in the CDR3. V lost 8 bases and J lost 3; bases outside the gene matches: 4. Germline-derived CDR1 and CDR2 are MNHEY and SMNVEV (reference sequence). This chain's CDR3 is CASLGTGHYGYTF. CDR3 nucleotides: TGTGCCAGCCTTGGGACAGGGCACTATGGCTACACCTTC.

In nucleotides, the CDR3 is TGTGCCAGCAGCCCAATCCAGGCAGGGTTGGCCGGGGAGCTGTTTTTT. As protein: CASSPIQAGLAGELFF. This rearrangement joins TRBV6-2 or TRBV6-3 to TRBJ2-2, with D maybe TRBD1 (5 bases). There are 16 residues in the CDR3. Germline CDR1 and CDR2: MNHEY and SVGEGT. The V end lost 6 bases, the J end lost 6 bases, and 20 bases lay between the germline ends.

This clone was observed once. The V gene is TRBV6-9, the J gene TRBJ2-7; no firm D call. Germline CDR1 is MNHGY and CDR2 is SVAAGI. Between the trimmed V and J ends, which lost 3 bases and 0 bases, there was a span of 12 bases. The CDR3 consists of 15 residues. The CDR3 DNA follows: TGTGCCAGCAGTTACCCCCGACATTCCTCCTACGAGCAGTACTTC. This codes for CASSYPRHSSYEQYF.

The genes are TRBV5-4 and TRBJ1-2; 11 positions match TRBD1. CDR3 size: 14 residues. V was clipped by 3 bases and J by 4 bases; unmatched bases: 2. Germline values: CDR1 SGHNT, CDR2 YYREEE (reference sequence). This CDR3 is CASSYGTGGYGYTF. In nucleotides, the CDR3 is TGTGCCAGCAGCTACGGGACAGGGGGCTATGGCTACACCTTC. The whole variable domain, remainder taken from reference TRBV5-4 and TRBJ1-2, is ETGVTQSPTHLIKTRGQQVTLRCSSQSGHNTVSWYQQALGQGPQFIFQYYREEENGRGNFPPRFSGLQFPNYSSELNVNALELDDSALYLCASSYGTGGYGYTFGSGTRLTVV.

The chain carries TRBV27 and TRBJ2-1; 7 bases are shared with TRBD2. This CDR3 has 16 amino acids. V shed 1 base and J 6 bases; nucleotides not matched to a gene: 9. Germline lookup yields CDR1 MNHEY and CDR2 SMNVEV (reference sequence). As DNA, the CDR3 is TGTGCCAGCAGTTTATTCACTAGCGAATACGGCAATGAGCAGTTCTTC. Translated: CASSLFTSEYGNEQFF.

This chain joins TRBV3-1 (or the pseudogene TRBV3-2) and TRBJ1-1, with no clear D. CDR1 is LGHDT and CDR2 is YNNKEL in the germline V gene (reference sequence). This CDR3 region has 16 residues. Trimming pared 4 bases from V and 1 base from J, leaving 16 bases between. The CDR3 DNA sequence: TGTGCCAGCAGCCCATCGGTTGGGAGAGGGAACACTGAAGCTTTCTTT. The encoded protein is CASSPSVGRGNTEAFF.

The genes are TRBV29-1 and TRBJ2-7; 10 bases are a match to TRBD1. The V gene's germline CDR1 is SQVTM and CDR2 ANQGSEA. This CDR3 region has 13 residues. The trim removed 4 bases at V and 2 bases at J, leaving 2 bases unmatched. CDR3 sequence (DNA): TGCAGCGTTGTGGGGACAGGGGCCTACGAGCAGTACTTC. Translation: CSVVGTGAYEQYF.

This rearrangement joins TRBV11-2 to TRBJ1-1; D unresolved. CDR1 and CDR2 from the germline V gene are SGHAT and FQNNGV. This CDR3 spans 11 amino acids. The V end was cut by 6 bases, the J end by 8 bases, with 10 bases between. CDR3 in amino acids: CASSLVREAFF. In nucleotides, the CDR3 is TGTGCCAGCAGTCTAGTTAGGGAAGCTTTCTTT.

The chain links TRBV25-1 to TRBJ2-1, with 10 nucleotides matching TRBD2. This CDR3 comprises 16 residues. Germline assignment: CDR1 MGHDK and CDR2 SYGVNS. V dropped 2 bases and J dropped 3; count of bases not matched to a gene: 4. The CDR3 nucleotides are TGTGCCAGCAGTGAACGGGAGCGGGGGGGCTACAATGAGCAGTTCTTC. Its translation: CASSERERGGYNEQFF.

This chain connects TRBV3-1 (or the pseudogene TRBV3-2) to TRBJ2-6; D may be TRBD1 (6 bases). Germline CDR1 LGHDT, CDR2 YNNKEL (reference sequence). CDR3 size: 18 residues. The V end was cut by 2 bases, the J end by 0 bases, with 14 bases between. CDR3 sequence (DNA): TGTGCCAGCAGCCAACACCCGGGACAAAGCTCTGGGGCCAACGTCCTGACTTTC. Residues: CASSQHPGQSSGANVLTF.

The chain is built from TRBV10-3 and TRBJ2-7, with a weak D call TRBD1 (6 bases). Germline loops: CDR1 ENHRY, CDR2 SYGVKD. Trimming pared 2 bases from V and 3 bases from J, leaving 11 bases between. CDR3 length: 14 residues. The CDR3 sequence is CAISEALQGYEQYF. The CDR3, as DNA: TGTGCCATCAGTGAGGCCCTACAGGGCTACGAGCAGTACTTC.

This chain joins TRBV7-2 and TRBJ1-1; D uncertain. Trimming stripped 3 bases from V and 0 bases from J, with 8 bases between. Germline CDR1 reads SGHTA; CDR2 reads FQGNSA. The CDR3 is made up of 14 amino acids. The CDR3 nucleotides read TGTGCCAGCAGCTTGGCGGAGATGAACACTGAAGCTTTCTTT. It codes for CASSLAEMNTEAFF.

This chain links TRBV19 with TRBJ1-2; D unresolved. Germline V lookup: CDR1 LNHDA, CDR2 SQIVND (reference sequence). The CDR3 has 13 residues. Trimming removed 7 bases at V and 4 bases at J, with 13 bases between. The CDR3 protein is CASTRGGGYGYTF. The CDR3 region has the DNA TGTGCCAGTACCCGAGGAGGCGGCTATGGCTACACCTTC.

The rearrangement joins TRBV28 to TRBJ2-7; 8 bases align to TRBD1. J gave up 0 bases and V 5 bases, and 9 bases lay outside the gene matches. The CDR3 is 16 amino acids. From germline, CDR1 is MDHEN and CDR2 SYDVKM. The CDR3 here is CASSLFRGTGSYEQYF. Here the CDR3 DNA reads TGTGCCAGCAGTCTCTTTAGGGGGACAGGCTCCTACGAGCAGTACTTC. The full variable domain, its missing parts supplied by reference TRBV28 and TRBJ2-7, is DVKVTQSSRYLVKRTGEKVFLECVQDMDHENMFWYRQDPGLGLRLIYFSYDVKMKEKGDIPEGYSVSREKKERFSLILESASTNQTSMYLCASSLFRGTGSYEQYFGPGTRLTVT.

The chain uses TRBV2 and TRBJ1-5; 8 bases map to TRBD1. V lost 6 bases, J lost 0 bases, and 1 base stayed unmatched. The CDR3 extends over 14 amino acids. Germline V gene data show CDR1 as SNHLY and CDR2 as FYNNEI. The CDR3: CASRDRDSNQPQHF. CDR3 DNA: TGTGCCAGCAGGGACAGGGATAGCAATCAGCCCCAGCATTTT.

The chain carries TRBV30 and TRBJ2-7; tentative D call: TRBD2 (6 bases). V was cut by 5 bases and J by 7 bases, with 21 bases left in between. Looked up from germline, CDR1 is GTSNPN and CDR2 is SVGIG (reference sequence). The CDR3 has 14 amino acids. CDR3 nucleotide sequence: TGTGCCTGGGGGGGACTTTTACACAAACCGGAGCAGTACTTC. Encoded protein: CAWGGLLHKPEQYF.

The rearrangement joins TRBV6-5 to TRBJ1-4; 7 bases line up with TRBD1. V shed 2 bases and J 5 bases; nucleotides not matched to a gene: 2. Germline assignment: CDR1 MNHEY and CDR2 SVGAGI. The CDR3 extends over 14 amino acids. The CDR3 is CASSYGTENEKLFF. The CDR3 nucleotides read TGTGCCAGCAGTTACGGGACAGAGAATGAAAAACTGTTTTTT.

This chain joins TRBV7-3 and TRBJ2-1; tentative D call: TRBD2 (6 bases). Deletions cut 3 bases from V and 9 bases from J, with 12 bases between. The germline V gene encodes CDR1 SGHTA and CDR2 FQGTGA. The CDR3 sequence is 13 residues long. As DNA, the CDR3 is TGTGCCAGCAGCTTTTCGGGAGAGGGTGAGCAGTTCTTC. This codes for CASSFSGEGEQFF. The full variable domain, its missing parts supplied by reference TRBV7-3 and TRBJ2-1, is GAGVSQTPSNKVTEKGKYVELRCDPISGHTALYWYRQSLGQGPEFLIYFQGTGAADDSGLPNDRFFAVRPEGSVSTLKIQRTERGDSAVYLCASSFSGEGEQFFGPGTRLTVL.

The chain couples TRBV27 to TRBJ2-5; D is possibly TRBD2 (6 bases). This CDR3 region has 14 residues. Germline V gene data show CDR1 as MNHEY and CDR2 as SMNVEV (reference sequence). Trimming took off 5 bases at V and 5 bases at J, with 15 bases between the two ends. CDR3 bases: TGTGCCAGCAGTCCCCACGGGGGTCACGAGACCCAGTACTTC. Translated: CASSPHGGHETQYF.

The chain recombines TRBV27 with TRBJ2-7; D possibly corresponds to TRBD1 (5 bases). The germline CDR1 and CDR2 sequences are MNHEY and SMNVEV (reference sequence). This CDR3 spans 15 amino acids. V lost 0 bases and J lost 6, with 15 bases in between. This CDR3 reads CASSLSPAGSAEQYF. CDR3 nucleotide sequence: TGTGCCAGCAGTTTATCCCCGGCAGGGTCGGCCGAGCAGTACTTC.

The chain couples TRBV5-1 to TRBJ1-1; unclear D gene. V gave up 0 bases and J gave up 10 bases, with 10 bases separating them. The CDR3 has 12 residues. From germline, CDR1 is SGHRS and CDR2 YFSETQ. The CDR3 DNA follows: TGCGCCAGCAGCTTGGCGGGGATTGGAGCTTTCTTT. As protein: CASSLAGIGAFF.

This chain links TRBV7-3 with TRBJ2-2; D may be TRBD2 (6 bases). Between the trimmed V and J ends, which lost 6 bases and 0 bases, there was a span of 11 bases. The CDR3 has 15 amino acids. Germline lookup yields CDR1 SGHTA and CDR2 FQGTGA. CDR3 sequence (DNA): TGTGCCAGCAGATATAGCGGAACGAACACCGGGGAGCTGTTTTTT. Its translation: CASRYSGTNTGELFF. The whole variable domain, remainder taken from reference TRBV7-3 and TRBJ2-2, is GAGVSQTPSNKVTEKGKYVELRCDPISGHTALYWYRQSLGQGPEFLIYFQGTGAADDSGLPNDRFFAVRPEGSVSTLKIQRTERGDSAVYLCASRYSGTNTGELFFGEGSRLTVL.

This chain uses TRBV6-6 with TRBJ2-7, with D perhaps matching TRBD1 (5 bases). Trimming cost V 6 bases and J 0 bases, with 9 bases left between them. CDR3 length equals 13 residues. The germline CDR1 and CDR2 sequences are MNHNY and SVGAGI (reference sequence). The CDR3 reads CASSPTDSYEQYF. CDR3 nucleotide sequence: TGTGCCAGCAGCCCGACAGACTCCTACGAGCAGTACTTC.

The chain recombines TRBV21-1 with TRBJ2-4; TRBD1 is taken as the D call from the table, unchecked against the DNA. TRBV21-1 is listed as a pseudogene. The CDR3 is 15 residues long. CDR3 residues: CASSSRTGKENIQYF. Written as DNA, the CDR3 is TGTGCCAGCAGCTCTCGGACAGGGAAGGAAAACATTCAGTACTTC.

The V gene is TRBV6-1, the J gene TRBJ1-2; a weak D match, TRBD1 (6 bases). Trimming left V 0 bases short and J 2 bases short, with 16 bases between. Germline loops: CDR1 MNHNS, CDR2 SASEGT. The CDR3 contains 17 residues. CDR3 sequence (DNA): TGTGCCAGCAGTGAAGCCGGGGGGCGCAACCCGAACTATGGCTACACCTTC. It codes for CASSEAGGRNPNYGYTF.